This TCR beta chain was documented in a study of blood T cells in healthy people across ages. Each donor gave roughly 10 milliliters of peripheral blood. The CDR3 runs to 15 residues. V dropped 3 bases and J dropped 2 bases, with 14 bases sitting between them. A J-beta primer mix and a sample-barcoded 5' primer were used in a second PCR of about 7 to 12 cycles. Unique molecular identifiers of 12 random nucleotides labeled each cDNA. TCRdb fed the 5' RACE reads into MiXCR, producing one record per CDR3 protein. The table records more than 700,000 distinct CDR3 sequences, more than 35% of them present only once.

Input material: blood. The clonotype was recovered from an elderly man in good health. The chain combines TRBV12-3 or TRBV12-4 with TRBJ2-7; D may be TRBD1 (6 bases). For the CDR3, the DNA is TGTGCCAGCAGTTTTCGGTCAGGGGCGACCTACGAGCAGTACTTC. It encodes CASSFRSGATYEQYF.